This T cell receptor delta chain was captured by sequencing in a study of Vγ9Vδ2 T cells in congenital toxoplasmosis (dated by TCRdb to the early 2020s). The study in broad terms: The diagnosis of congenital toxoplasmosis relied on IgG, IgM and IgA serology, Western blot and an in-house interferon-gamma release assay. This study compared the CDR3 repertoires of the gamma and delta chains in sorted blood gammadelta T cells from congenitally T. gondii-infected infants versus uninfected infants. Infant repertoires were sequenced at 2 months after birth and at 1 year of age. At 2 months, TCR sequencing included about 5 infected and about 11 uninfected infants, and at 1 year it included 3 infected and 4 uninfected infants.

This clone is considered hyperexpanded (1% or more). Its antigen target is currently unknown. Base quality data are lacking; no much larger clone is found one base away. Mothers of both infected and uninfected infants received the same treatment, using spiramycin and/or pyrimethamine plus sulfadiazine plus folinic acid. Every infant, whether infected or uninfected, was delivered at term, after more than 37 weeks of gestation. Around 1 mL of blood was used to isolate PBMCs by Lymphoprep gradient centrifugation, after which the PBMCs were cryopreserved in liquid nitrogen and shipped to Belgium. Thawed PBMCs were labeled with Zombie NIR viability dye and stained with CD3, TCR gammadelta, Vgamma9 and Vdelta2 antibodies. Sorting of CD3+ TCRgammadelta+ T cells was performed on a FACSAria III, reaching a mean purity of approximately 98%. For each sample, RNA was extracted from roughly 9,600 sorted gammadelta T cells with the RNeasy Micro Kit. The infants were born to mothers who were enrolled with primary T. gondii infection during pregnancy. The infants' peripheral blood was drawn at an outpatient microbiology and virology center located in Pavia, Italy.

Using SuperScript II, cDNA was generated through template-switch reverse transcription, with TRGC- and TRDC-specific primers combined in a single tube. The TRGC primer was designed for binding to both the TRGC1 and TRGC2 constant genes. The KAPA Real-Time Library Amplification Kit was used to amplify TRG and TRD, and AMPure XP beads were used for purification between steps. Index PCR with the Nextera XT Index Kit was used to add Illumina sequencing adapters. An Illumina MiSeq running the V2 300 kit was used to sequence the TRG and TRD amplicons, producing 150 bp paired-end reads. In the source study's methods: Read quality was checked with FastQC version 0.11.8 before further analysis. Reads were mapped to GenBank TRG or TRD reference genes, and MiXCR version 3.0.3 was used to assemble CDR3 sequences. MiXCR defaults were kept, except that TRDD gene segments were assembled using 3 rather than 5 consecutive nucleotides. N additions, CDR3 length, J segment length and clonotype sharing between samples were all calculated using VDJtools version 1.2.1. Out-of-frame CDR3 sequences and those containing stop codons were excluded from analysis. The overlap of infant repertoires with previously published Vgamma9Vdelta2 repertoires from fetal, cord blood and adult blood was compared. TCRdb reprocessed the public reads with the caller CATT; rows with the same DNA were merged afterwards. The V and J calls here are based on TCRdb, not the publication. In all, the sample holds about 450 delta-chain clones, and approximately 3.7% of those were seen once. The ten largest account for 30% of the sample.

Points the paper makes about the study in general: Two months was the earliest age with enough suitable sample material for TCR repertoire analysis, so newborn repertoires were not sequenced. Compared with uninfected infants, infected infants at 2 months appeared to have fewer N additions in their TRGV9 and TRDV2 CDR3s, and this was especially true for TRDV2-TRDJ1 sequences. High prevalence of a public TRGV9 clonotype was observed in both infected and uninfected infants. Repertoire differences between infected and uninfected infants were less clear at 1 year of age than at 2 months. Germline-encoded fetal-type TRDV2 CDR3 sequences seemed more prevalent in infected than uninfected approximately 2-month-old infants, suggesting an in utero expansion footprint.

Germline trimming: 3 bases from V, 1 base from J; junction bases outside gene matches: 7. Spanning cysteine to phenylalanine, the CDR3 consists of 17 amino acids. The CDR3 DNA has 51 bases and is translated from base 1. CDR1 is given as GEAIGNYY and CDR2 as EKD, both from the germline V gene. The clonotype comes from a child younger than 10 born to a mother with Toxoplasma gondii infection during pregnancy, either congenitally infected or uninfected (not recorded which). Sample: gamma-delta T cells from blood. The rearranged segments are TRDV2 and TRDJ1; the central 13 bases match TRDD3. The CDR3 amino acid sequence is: CACDPVLGDTPTDKLIF. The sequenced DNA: TGTGCCTGTGACCCTGTACTGGGGGATACGCCCACCGATAAACTCATCTTT.